Below, 26 T cell receptor beta chains from the same sample are listed, as sequenced in a study of cytomegalovirus exposure and HLA in healthy donors. The PCR used 60 Vbeta and 13 Jbeta primers. Sequenced by immunoSEQ multiplex PCR; TCRdb stores in-frame clones only, minus some. The data hold roughly 120,000 clones, with approximately 74% observed a single time. The specimen sequenced was PBMCs. Source of these receptors: a man aged 35 to 55 in good health and CMV-seropositive.

The chain couples TRBV15 to TRBJ2-1; 12 nucleotides align to TRBD2. Germline loops: CDR1 LNHNV, CDR2 YYDKDF (reference sequence). There are 15 residues in the CDR3. The V gene end was trimmed by 4 bases and the J gene end by 9 bases; junction bases not matched to a gene: 7. The CDR3 nucleotides read TGTGCCACCAGCAAACCTAGCGGGGGGGCCACTGAGCAGTTCTTC. Amino acid sequence: CATSKPSGGATEQFF.

V and J are TRBV14 and TRBJ2-1; 9 bases are a match to TRBD1. V shed 3 bases, J shed 2 bases, and the junction held 8 bases outside the gene matches. The CDR3 is 17 residues long. Looked up from germline, CDR1 is SGHDN and CDR2 is FVKESK. This CDR3 reads CASSQGQGREPYNEQFF. The DNA for the CDR3 is TGTGCCAGCAGCCAGGGACAGGGCCGCGAGCCCTACAATGAGCAGTTCTTC.

The chain employs TRBV5-6 and TRBJ2-7, with TRBD1 identical over 7 bases. Losses at the gene ends were 3 bases for V and 4 bases for J; bases not matched to a gene: 1. The CDR3 is 12 amino acids. Per germline, CDR1 SGHDT and CDR2 YYEEEE. CDR3 coding DNA: TGTGCCAGCAGCTGGGACAGATACGAGCAGTACTTC. This sequence encodes CASSWDRYEQYF.

The genes are TRBV19 and TRBJ1-4; D is ambiguous. CDR1 is LNHDA, CDR2 SQIVND, per germline (reference sequence). Trimming removed 6 bases at V and 1 base at J, with 12 bases between. The CDR3 has 15 residues. For the CDR3, the DNA is TGTGCCAGTAGGCCTTTTTTGCGAACTAATGAAAAACTGTTTTTT. Its protein is CASRPFLRTNEKLFF.

J is TRBJ2-1 and V is TRBV29-1; TRBD1 matches at 7 bases. The germline V gene encodes CDR1 SQVTM and CDR2 ANQGSEA. CDR3 size: 15 residues. J lost 0 bases, V lost 3 bases, and 5 bases had no gene match. This CDR3 is CSVERGRSSYNEQFF. CDR3 DNA: TGCAGCGTTGAGAGGGGGCGGAGCTCCTACAATGAGCAGTTCTTC.

The chain links TRBV5-1 to TRBJ2-6; D is unclear. The CDR3 covers 13 residues. Deletions cut 4 bases from V and 3 bases from J, with 5 bases between. CDR1 SGHRS and CDR2 YFSETQ come from the germline V gene. The CDR3 coding sequence is TGCGCCAGCAGCCAGGATGGGGCCAACGTCCTGACTTTC. Its translation is CASSQDGANVLTF.

The J gene is TRBJ1-4, the V gene TRBV28; D remains ambiguous. The CDR3 is 16 residues long. CDR1 is MDHEN and CDR2 is SYDVKM in the germline V gene. The V end was cut by 3 bases, the J end by 2 bases, with 13 bases between. The CDR3 reads CASSFLEFGTNEKLFF. Here the CDR3 DNA reads TGTGCCAGCAGTTTTCTGGAGTTTGGGACTAATGAAAAACTGTTTTTT.

This clone was recorded only once. This sample also contains other DNA sequences that code for the same CDR3. This chain uses TRBV29-1 with TRBJ1-2; the D gene is possibly TRBD1 (5 bases). Trimming cost V 1 base and J 8 bases, with 23 bases left between them. The CDR3 covers 16 residues. Germline CDR1 SQVTM, CDR2 ANQGSEA. The CDR3 nucleotides read TGCAGCGTTGAAGGTCCGTCAGGTAGTGCGGGGGGGGGCTACACCTTC. Translating gives CSVEGPSGSAGGGYTF.

V gene TRBV2 combines with J gene TRBJ1-6; no firm D call. The CDR3 spans 13 residues. V dropped 4 bases and J dropped 14 bases, with 15 bases sitting between them. Germline CDR1 and CDR2: SNHLY and FYNNEI. CDR3 sequence: CASSAADPGTLHF. The CDR3 coding sequence is TGTGCCAGCAGTGCGGCAGACCCAGGCACCCTCCACTTT.

The gene calls are TRBV5-1 and TRBJ2-1; TRBD2 is a possible D gene (5 bases). V gave up 1 base and J gave up 5 bases, with 10 bases separating them. Germline CDR1 reads SGHRS; CDR2 reads YFSETQ. The CDR3 sequence is 14 residues long. CDR3 nucleotide sequence: TGCGCCAGCAGCTTGAAGACGCGGGACAATGAGCAGTTCTTC. This encodes CASSLKTRDNEQFF.

The rearrangement joins TRBV5-5 to TRBJ2-1, with TRBD1 identical over 7 bases. The CDR3 runs to 16 residues. The junction had 7 bases not matched to a gene; V was cut back by 4 bases and J by 0 bases. Germline values: CDR1 SGHKS, CDR2 YYEKEE (reference sequence). The CDR3 coding sequence is TGTGCCAGCAGCAAACAGACAGGGTCCTCCTACAATGAGCAGTTCTTC. It codes for CASSKQTGSSYNEQFF.

V usage is TRBV27 and J usage is TRBJ2-7; maybe TRBD2 (5 bases). The CDR3 has 14 amino acids. Per the germline V gene, CDR1 is MNHEY and CDR2 is SMNVEV (reference sequence). Trimming shortened V by 4 bases and J by 2 bases, and 12 bases separated the two germline ends. CDR3 DNA: TGTGCCAGCAGTTATAGACTAACTCCCTACGAGCAGTACTTC. The encoded protein is CASSYRLTPYEQYF.

The CDR3 DNA is TGCGCCAGCAGTGACCCTAGAGCAAGGGGCTACGAGCAGTACTTC. Translating gives CASSDPRARGYEQYF. The J gene is TRBJ2-7, the V gene TRBV10-1; possible D gene TRBD1, 5 bases. V shed 3 bases and J shed 3 bases, with 15 bases lying between them. The germline CDR1 and CDR2 sequences are WNHNN and SYGVQD (reference sequence). This CDR3 spans 15 amino acids.

The chain employs TRBV5-1 and TRBJ2-1, with 9 positions matching TRBD2. Per the germline V gene, CDR1 is SGHRS and CDR2 is YFSETQ. V shed 2 bases, J shed 2 bases, and the junction held 2 bases outside the gene matches. The CDR3 totals 15 residues. In nucleotides, the CDR3 is TGCGCCAGCAGCTTACTAGCGGGTACCTACAATGAGCAGTTCTTC. Translated: CASSLLAGTYNEQFF.

The V gene is TRBV5-4, the J gene TRBJ1-2, with 7 nucleotides matching TRBD1. The V gene end was trimmed by 4 bases and the J gene end by 2 bases; junction bases not matched to a gene: 2. The CDR3 has 13 residues. Per germline, CDR1 SGHNT and CDR2 YYREEE (reference sequence). CDR3 region: CASSEGQNYGYTF. Here the CDR3 DNA reads TGTGCCAGCAGCGAGGGACAGAACTATGGCTACACCTTC.

The table lists this clone with a few counts. The chain joins TRBV30 to TRBJ1-2; no firm D call. The V gene's germline CDR1 is GTSNPN and CDR2 SVGIG (reference sequence). This CDR3 region has 13 residues. Trimming cost V 4 bases and J 6 bases, with 15 bases left between them. DNA of the CDR3: TGTGCCTGGACCTTGAGAGGGTGGAATGGCTACACCTTC. It encodes CAWTLRGWNGYTF. The full variable domain, rest sourced from reference TRBV30 and TRBJ1-2, is SQTIHQWPATLVQPVGSPLSLECTVEGTSNPNLYWYRQAAGRGLQLLFYSVGIGQISSEVPQNLSASRPQDRQFILSSKKLLLSDSGFYLCAWTLRGWNGYTFGSGTRLTVV.

This clone was counted a single time. The chain combines TRBV7-2 with TRBJ2-3; 7 bases line up with TRBD1. The junction had 1 base not matched to a gene; V was cut back by 1 base and J by 3 bases. This CDR3 spans 14 amino acids. Germline V gives CDR1 SGHTA, CDR2 FQGNSA. Here the CDR3 reads CASSLGGQTDTQYF. The CDR3 DNA follows: TGTGCCAGCAGCTTAGGGGGACAGACAGATACGCAGTATTTT. The complete variable domain, with remaining parts taken from reference TRBV7-2 and TRBJ2-3, reads GAGVSQSPSNKVTEKGKDVELRCDPISGHTALYWYRQSLGQGLEFLIYFQGNSAPDKSGLPSDRFSAERTGGSVSTLTIQRTQQEDSAVYLCASSLGGQTDTQYFGPGTRLTVL.

The chain carries TRBV27 and TRBJ2-6, with TRBD1 matching 7 bases. CDR3 length: 12 amino acids. The V gene end was trimmed by 4 bases and the J gene end by 12 bases; junction bases not matched to a gene: 3. Germline CDR1 reads MNHEY; CDR2 reads SMNVEV (reference sequence). For the CDR3, the DNA is TGTGCCAGCAGTTCCGACAGGGCCGTCCTGACTTTC. It codes for CASSSDRAVLTF.

The chain joins TRBV25-1 to TRBJ2-2; TRBD1 aligns across 8 bases. The trim removed 6 bases at V and 1 base at J, leaving 7 bases unmatched. Germline V gives CDR1 MGHDK, CDR2 SYGVNS. The CDR3 length is 16 residues. The CDR3 region has the DNA TGTGCCAGCAGGGCACCCGGGACAGGGAACACCGGGGAGCTGTTTTTT. Protein sequence: CASRAPGTGNTGELFF.

V is TRBV9 and J is TRBJ2-4; TRBD2 agrees at 9 bases. The V gene's germline CDR1 is SGDLS and CDR2 YYNGEE. J was trimmed by 6 bases and V by 4 bases; bases with no gene match: 11. This CDR3 has 16 amino acids. CDR3 DNA sequence: TGTGCCAGCAGCCCCCGGGGGCGGGGGGGCTCAAACATTCAGTACTTC. This gives the protein CASSPRGRGGSNIQYF.

This clone has a handful of counts. The rearrangement links TRBV6-1 to TRBJ2-3; perhaps TRBD2 as D (6 bases). This CDR3 region has 13 residues. Trimming took 11 bases from V and 5 from J, leaving 17 bases between them. Germline V gene sequence: CDR1 MNHNS, CDR2 SASEGT. CDR3 region: CALGVGGIDTQYF. The CDR3 nucleotides read TGTGCCTTGGGCGTGGGCGGGATAGATACGCAGTATTTT.

This clone was seen more than once but under ten times. The chain recombines TRBV18 with TRBJ1-2, with D unresolved. The V gene's germline CDR1 is KGHSH and CDR2 LQKENI. The V end was cut by 3 bases, the J end by 2 bases, with 7 bases between. This CDR3 is 13 amino acids long. The CDR3 DNA sequence: TGTGCCAGCTCACCCTCGAGCAACTATGGCTACACCTTC. Translation: CASSPSSNYGYTF.

The chain carries TRBV19 and TRBJ2-7; TRBD2 matches 10 bases. The CDR3 runs to 15 residues. V shed 2 bases, J shed 3 bases, and the junction held 4 bases outside the gene matches. CDR1 and CDR2 (germline): LNHDA, SQIVND (reference sequence). CDR3 in DNA: TGTGCCAGTAGTATATTCGGACTAGCGGTCTACGAGCAGTACTTC. Its protein is CASSIFGLAVYEQYF.

The V and J genes are TRBV6-1 and TRBJ2-1, with 11 bases lining up with TRBD2. This CDR3 region has 15 residues. V gave up 4 bases and J gave up 7 bases; unmatched junction bases: 6. Per the germline V gene, CDR1 is MNHNS and CDR2 is SASEGT. As DNA, the CDR3 is TGTGCCAGCAGTGTTAGCGGGAGGGAGGAGAATGAGCAGTTCTTC. It encodes CASSVSGREENEQFF.

This clone appeared a single time. The chain couples TRBV5-1 to TRBJ2-1; maybe TRBD1 (5 bases). CDR1 is SGHRS, CDR2 YFSETQ, per germline. The CDR3 consists of 13 residues. Trimming removed 2 bases at V and 6 bases at J, with 9 bases between. CDR3 sequence (DNA): TGCGCCAGCAGCTTCAACCAGGGCAATGAGCAGTTCTTC. Encoded protein: CASSFNQGNEQFF.

V usage is TRBV28 and J usage is TRBJ1-3; the D gene is possibly TRBD1 (6 bases). The CDR3 is made up of 15 amino acids. V gave up 6 bases and J gave up 0 bases, with 12 bases separating them. The germline CDR1 and CDR2 sequences are MDHEN and SYDVKM. In DNA form, the CDR3 reads TGTGCCAGCAGCCTCGACAGGAGCTCTGGAAACACCATATATTTT. Its protein product is CASSLDRSSGNTIYF.